These 16 T cell receptor beta chains originate from one sample sequenced in a study of T cell responses to AZD1222 COVID-19 vaccine. Generated by immunoSEQ multiplex PCR, the TCRdb table keeps only in-frame clones and is missing some. The sample yields 75,000 to 90,000 clones, more than 70% seen once. Source: peripheral blood, taken on day 0 of AZD1222 vaccination. The receptors come from an adult in good health.

The chain joins TRBV7-2 to TRBJ1-2, with TRBD1 as a possible D gene (5 bases). Germline V gene sequence: CDR1 SGHTA, CDR2 FQGNSA. CDR3 length: 13 amino acids. The V end was cut by 2 bases, the J end by 8 bases, with 12 bases between. The chain's CDR3 is CASSLRDLTGYTF. As DNA, the CDR3 is TGTGCCAGCAGCTTACGGGACTTGACGGGCTACACCTTC.

The rearrangement joins TRBV3-1 (or the pseudogene TRBV3-2) to TRBJ2-1; no clear D. This CDR3 region has 16 residues. The V end was cut by 4 bases, the J end by 2 bases, with 15 bases between. Germline V CDR1 and CDR2: LGHDT, YNNKEL (reference sequence). The CDR3 DNA is TGTGCCAGCAGCCCTGACTTAAGCGATCCCTACAATGAGCAGTTCTTC. Translation: CASSPDLSDPYNEQFF.

This sequence joins TRBV5-1 and TRBJ2-2; 11 nucleotides line up with TRBD1. The germline CDR1 and CDR2 sequences are SGHRS and YFSETQ. Trimming cost V 3 bases and J 6 bases; bases outside gene matches: 10. The CDR3 is 17 amino acids. The CDR3 here is CASSSYGPGQGAGELFF. The CDR3, as DNA: TGCGCCAGCAGCTCGTATGGACCGGGACAGGGGGCCGGGGAGCTGTTTTTT.

In this sample, this clone turned up a few times. This chain joins TRBV30 and TRBJ1-2, with 8 bases identical to TRBD1. Germline CDR1 and CDR2: GTSNPN and SVGIG (reference sequence). The CDR3 runs 12 residues. With 5 bases clipped from V and 7 bases from J, the junction kept 6 bases outside the gene matches. CDR3 DNA: TGTGCCTGGGCCCGGACAGGGTCTGGCTACACCTTC. This gives the protein CAWARTGSGYTF.

The chain couples TRBV5-1 to TRBJ1-1; perhaps TRBD1 as D (5 bases). Germline CDR1 is SGHRS and CDR2 is YFSETQ. The V gene lost 4 bases and the J gene lost 5 bases, with 18 bases spanning the gap. The CDR3 runs to 15 residues. The CDR3 DNA reads TGCGCCAGCAGCCCTGCCTGGGGCAGTCTGACTGAAGCTTTCTTT. The encoded protein is CASSPAWGSLTEAFF. The full variable domain, completed using reference TRBV5-1 and TRBJ1-1, is KAGVTQTPRYLIKTRGQQVTLSCSPISGHRSVSWYQQTPGQGLQFLFEYFSETQRNKGNFPGRFSGRQFSNSRSEMNVSTLELGDSALYLCASSPAWGSLTEAFFGQGTRLTVV.

The chain combines TRBV19 with TRBJ2-3; D gene ambiguous. V was shortened by 4 bases and J by 0 bases, with 11 bases between the two germline ends. The V gene's germline CDR1 is LNHDA and CDR2 SQIVND (reference sequence). CDR3 size: 15 residues. The CDR3 protein is CASSKRGASTDTQYF. CDR3 coding DNA: TGTGCCAGTAGTAAAAGAGGCGCTAGCACAGATACGCAGTATTTT.

This clone was recorded a few times. This sequence joins TRBV28 and TRBJ1-4; D gene unclear. The germline gives CDR1 MDHEN, CDR2 SYDVKM. V lost 6 bases and J 5 bases, leaving 16 bases between the germline ends. CDR3 length: 15 residues. CDR3 sequence: CASSPGIRLNEKLFF. CDR3 in DNA: TGTGCCAGCAGCCCCGGTATACGACTGAATGAAAAACTGTTTTTT.

J is TRBJ2-1 and V is TRBV9; D possibly uses TRBD1 or TRBD2 (6 bases each). CDR3 length equals 15 residues. Germline V gene data show CDR1 as SGDLS and CDR2 as YYNGEE. Trimming pared 0 bases from V and 5 bases from J, leaving 12 bases between. CDR3 residues: CASSVVGRGDNEQFF. The CDR3, as DNA: TGTGCCAGCAGCGTAGTAGGTAGGGGGGACAATGAGCAGTTCTTC. Based on the CDR3 plus reference TRBV9 and TRBJ2-1, the full variable domain is DSGVTQTPKHLITATGQRVTLRCSPRSGDLSVYWYQQSLDQGLQFLIQYYNGEERAKGNILERFSAQQFPDLHSELNLSSLELGDSALYFCASSVVGRGDNEQFFGPGTRLTVL.

A single count supports this clone. The rearrangement uses TRBV9 and TRBJ2-5; the match to TRBD2 covers 8 bases. From germline, CDR1 is SGDLS and CDR2 YYNGEE. The CDR3 runs to 19 residues. The junction had 17 bases not matched to a gene; V was cut back by 3 bases and J by 1 base. The CDR3: CASSAPGGRSGNFQETQYF. As DNA, the CDR3 is TGTGCCAGCAGCGCCCCAGGCGGGAGGAGCGGTAACTTCCAAGAGACCCAGTACTTC.

The genes are TRBV4-2 and TRBJ2-1; 10 nucleotides line up with TRBD2. Germline CDR1 reads LGHNA; CDR2 reads YNFKEQ. V was clipped by 7 bases and J by 9 bases; unmatched bases: 12. The CDR3 totals 15 residues. The CDR3 DNA follows: TGTGCCAGCACCGTAACTAGCGGGACAATTAGTGAGCAGTTCTTC. This sequence encodes CASTVTSGTISEQFF.

This clone appeared a few times. The chain is built from TRBV19 and TRBJ2-5; 10 bases map to TRBD2. Germline V CDR1 and CDR2: LNHDA, SQIVND (reference sequence). The J segment lost 7 bases and the V segment lost 0 bases, leaving 5 bases of the junction unmatched. CDR3 length equals 15 residues. The CDR3 region has the DNA TGTGCCAGTAGTATAGAACTAGCGGGAAGGAGGACCCAGTACTTC. Protein: CASSIELAGRRTQYF.

The CDR3 DNA is TGTGCCTGGAGTAAATACCCCCAGGCCTCTGGAAACACCATATATTTT. It yields the protein CAWSKYPQASGNTIYF. This sequence joins TRBV30 and TRBJ1-3; D is ambiguous. The CDR3 spans 16 residues. Germline V gene lookup returns CDR1 GTSNPN and CDR2 SVGIG (reference sequence). V was shortened by 2 bases and J by 0 bases, with 14 bases between the two germline ends. Complete variable domain (other parts from reference TRBV30 and TRBJ1-3): SQTIHQWPATLVQPVGSPLSLECTVEGTSNPNLYWYRQAAGRGLQLLFYSVGIGQISSEVPQNLSASRPQDRQFILSSKKLLLSDSGFYLCAWSKYPQASGNTIYFGEGSWLTVV.

The chain combines TRBV21-1 with TRBJ1-2; the DNA was not used to check the table's D call, TRBD1. TRBV21-1 is a known pseudogene. The CDR3 runs 20 residues. This chain's CDR3 is CASSKNGTSHPQGAKYGYTF. In nucleotides, the CDR3 is TGTGCCAGCAGCAAAAACGGAACCTCCCACCCTCAAGGGGCTAAGTATGGCTACACCTTC.

This sequence joins TRBV6-2 or TRBV6-3 and TRBJ2-7; either TRBD1 or TRBD2 may supply D (6 bases each). Germline assignment: CDR1 MNHEY and CDR2 SVGEGT. V lost 6 bases to trimming and J lost 3 bases, with 21 bases between them. This CDR3 has 16 amino acids. CDR3 sequence reads: CASRPSLWGASYEQYF. The DNA for the CDR3 is TGTGCCAGCAGGCCTTCCCTGTGGGGGGCAAGCTACGAGCAGTACTTC.

The chain links TRBV6-1 to TRBJ1-4; D remains unclear. The CDR3 consists of 14 residues. Germline V gene sequence: CDR1 MNHNS, CDR2 SASEGT. Trimming cost V 1 base and J 4 bases, with 7 bases left between them. Here the CDR3 reads CASSEVPNNEKLFF. In DNA, the CDR3 is TGTGCCAGCAGTGAAGTCCCGAATAATGAAAAACTGTTTTTT.

The chain combines TRBV11-2 with TRBJ1-2, with no clear D. Between the trimmed V and J ends, which lost 4 bases and 5 bases, there was a span of 8 bases. CDR3 length: 12 residues. Germline CDR1 SGHAT, CDR2 FQNNGV. The chain's CDR3 is CASSSREYGYTF. The CDR3 DNA follows: TGTGCCAGCAGCTCCCGGGAGTATGGCTACACCTTC.